Presented here are 3 T cell receptor beta chains from one specimen sequenced in a study of T cells after posttransplantation cyclophosphamide. The naive gate required viable CD3+CD4+ or CD3+CD8+ cells with CCR7+CD45RA+CD45RO-CD95-CD27+CD28+ phenotype. TCRdb's copy holds only in-frame clones and misses some; the assay was immunoSEQ multiplex PCR. The sample lists around 16,000 clones, around 94% occurring once. The sequencing sample was made of naive CD4+ T cells sorted from blood. The receptors originated from a woman in her forties or fifties in good health and a related stem cell transplant donor.

The chain combines TRBV11-1 with TRBJ1-4; 7 bases are shared with TRBD1. V shed 3 bases and J 5 bases; nucleotides not matched to a gene: 3. This CDR3 has 14 amino acids. Germline V CDR1 and CDR2: SGHAT, FQDESV (reference sequence). The CDR3 coding sequence is TGTGCCAGCAGCTTCAGGGGGGCGAATGAAAAACTGTTTTTT. It yields the protein CASSFRGANEKLFF.

The chain recombines TRBV19 with TRBJ1-5; 7 bases are shared with TRBD1. The CDR3 is made up of 14 amino acids. The V segment lost 1 base and the J segment 5 bases; nucleotides outside the gene matches: 2. Germline V gene data show CDR1 as LNHDA and CDR2 as SQIVND (reference sequence). The CDR3 nucleotides read TGTGCCAGTAGTATAGTAGGGGGCGATCAGCCCCAGCATTTT. This codes for CASSIVGGDQPQHF.

The chain employs TRBV27 and TRBJ2-1; TRBD2 is a possible D gene (6 bases). The CDR3 extends over 22 amino acids. The germline CDR1 and CDR2 sequences are MNHEY and SMNVEV (reference sequence). V lost 0 bases to trimming and J lost 8 bases, with 35 bases between them. The CDR3 reads CASSLSAPRRHNVPTRRDEQFF. In nucleotides, the CDR3 is TGTGCCAGCAGTTTATCGGCTCCCCGGCGGCATAACGTTCCGACGCGGAGGGATGAGCAGTTCTTC.